The present T cell receptor beta chain was sequenced within a study of T cell repertoires in cytomegalovirus infection. At the level of the study: From public TCR beta signatures came an indication of both CMV infection and matching HLA type.

TCRdb re-called the reads with MiXCR, one entry per CDR3 protein. The data contain around 260,000 distinct CDR3 sequences, roughly 26% of them singletons. Study-level findings and limits: Carriers of CMV plus the relevant HLA were identified by cumulative public TCR beta family frequency. Ex vivo responses were dominated by HLA-C-restricted CMV-specific TCR beta clonotypes.

Remarks on this clonotype: The antigen is unknown.

J was trimmed by 5 bases and V by 11 bases; bases with no gene match: 12. The germline CDR1 and CDR2 sequences are SGHTA and FQGNSA. This CDR3 spans 15 amino acids. V and J are TRBV7-2 and TRBJ1-1, with TRBD1 matching 12 bases. The clonotype comes from a human donor in good health (CMV status not recorded). Some clones in this sample may be carry-over from other donors' samples. Sequenced: PBMCs. CDR3 DNA: TGTGCCTCACAATGGGGGACAGGGGGCGCGACTGAAGCTTTCTTT. Its translation is CASQWGTGGATEAFF.